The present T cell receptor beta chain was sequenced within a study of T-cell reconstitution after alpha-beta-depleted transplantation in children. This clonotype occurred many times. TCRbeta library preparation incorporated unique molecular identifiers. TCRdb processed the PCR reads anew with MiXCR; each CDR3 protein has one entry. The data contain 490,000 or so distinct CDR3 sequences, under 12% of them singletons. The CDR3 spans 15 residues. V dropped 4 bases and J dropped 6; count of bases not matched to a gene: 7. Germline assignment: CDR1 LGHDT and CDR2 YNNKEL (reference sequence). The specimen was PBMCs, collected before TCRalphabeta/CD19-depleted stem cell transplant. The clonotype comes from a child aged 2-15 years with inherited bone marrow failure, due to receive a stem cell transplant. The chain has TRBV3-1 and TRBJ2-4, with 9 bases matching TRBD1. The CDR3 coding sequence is TGTGCCAGCAGCCGGCAGACAGGGGGGGGAAACATTCAGTACTTC. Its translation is CASSRQTGGGNIQYF.